The 28 T cell receptor beta chains below come from one sample, sequenced in a study of control samples from healthy donors and cancer patients. This table comes from immunoSEQ multiplex PCR, and its TCRdb copy is limited to in-frame clones, with some not included. The sample contains some 21,000 clones, around 85% of which appear only once. The material sequenced was PBMCs. The origin of the receptors is a man in his sixties with head and neck cancer.

Sample share makes this clone hyperexpanded. V usage is TRBV14 and J usage is TRBJ1-3; D is unresolved. This CDR3 comprises 17 residues. Trimming left V 4 bases short and J 0 bases short, with 16 bases between. CDR1 and CDR2 from the germline V gene are SGHDN and FVKESK. The CDR3 here is CASSRRRTASSGNTIYF. The DNA for the CDR3 is TGTGCCAGCAGCCGAAGACGGACGGCGAGCTCTGGAAACACCATATATTTT. Full variable domain (missing parts from reference TRBV14 and TRBJ1-3): EAGVTQFPSHSVIEKGQTVTLRCDPISGHDNLYWYRRVMGKEIKFLLHFVKESKQDESGMPNNRFLAERTGGTYSTLKVQPAELEDSGVYFCASSRRRTASSGNTIYFGEGSWLTVV.

The V gene is TRBV6-5, the J gene TRBJ1-2; D gene ambiguous. The CDR3 is 14 amino acids. The V gene lost 0 bases and the J gene lost 2 bases, with 7 bases spanning the gap. Germline V lookup: CDR1 MNHEY, CDR2 SVGAGI. The CDR3 spells CASSYSFGNYGYTF. The CDR3 DNA reads as TGTGCCAGCAGTTACTCATTCGGGAACTATGGCTACACCTTC.

The rearrangement uses TRBV4-1 and TRBJ2-3; 7 bases match TRBD1. The CDR3 runs to 16 residues. CDR1 is MGHRA, CDR2 YSYEKL, per germline. Trimming at V came to 3 bases and at J to 3 bases, leaving 9 bases not matched to a gene. The chain's CDR3 is CASSQSTGERTDTQYF. The CDR3 nucleotides read TGCGCCAGCAGCCAGTCCACAGGGGAGAGGACAGATACGCAGTATTTT.

This clone occurred a few times. V gene TRBV7-8 combines with J gene TRBJ1-5; D not certain. The CDR3 totals 15 residues. Germline values: CDR1 SGHVS, CDR2 FQNEAQ. Trimming took 5 bases from V and 1 from J, leaving 12 bases between them. This CDR3 is CASSTEIESNQPQHF. The CDR3 region has the DNA TGTGCCAGCAGCACTGAGATAGAGAGCAATCAGCCCCAGCATTTT.

CDR3 in amino acids: CASSKGKFYAGRPRGAFF. CDR3 nucleotides: TGTGCCAGCAGCAAAGGTAAGTTCTACGCAGGGCGACCGCGGGGAGCTTTCTTT. The chain carries TRBV21-1 and TRBJ1-1. TRBV21-1 is deemed a pseudogene. The CDR3 contains 18 residues.

V is TRBV7-2 and J is TRBJ2-7; D is uncertain. The CDR3 contains 13 residues. Trimming removed 1 base at V and 3 bases at J, with 7 bases between. The germline CDR1 and CDR2 sequences are SGHTA and FQGNSA. The CDR3 sequence is CASSLVTDYEQYV. The CDR3 region has the DNA TGTGCCAGCAGCTTAGTAACGGACTACGAGCAGTACGTC.

This clone was recorded a few times. This chain uses TRBV7-8 with TRBJ2-1; 7 nucleotides agree with TRBD1. Germline V lookup: CDR1 SGHVS, CDR2 FQNEAQ. The trim removed 5 bases at V and 7 bases at J, leaving 14 bases unmatched. This CDR3 contains 16 residues. DNA for the CDR3: TGTGCCAGCAGCCTCAGACAGGCCGTCAGGGGGAATGAGCAGTTCTTC. It codes for CASSLRQAVRGNEQFF. The variable domain in full, with the rest retrieved from reference TRBV7-8 and TRBJ2-1, is GAGVSQSPRYKVAKRGQDVALRCDPISGHVSLFWYQQALGQGPEFLTYFQNEAQLDKSGLPSDRFFAERPEGSVSTLKIQRTQQEDSAVYLCASSLRQAVRGNEQFFGPGTRLTVL.

The rearrangement links TRBV19 to TRBJ1-1; 7 nucleotides align to TRBD1. Germline CDR1 LNHDA, CDR2 SQIVND (reference sequence). Losses at the gene ends were 6 bases for V and 1 base for J; bases not matched to a gene: 5. This CDR3 comprises 14 residues. CDR3 DNA: TGTGCCAGTAGCCCCCGGACAGGGAACACTGAAGCTTTCTTT. It specifies CASSPRTGNTEAFF.

The chain has TRBV29-1 and TRBJ2-3, with TRBD2 identical over 7 bases. The germline V gene has CDR1 SQVTM and CDR2 ANQGSEA. The trim removed 3 bases at V and 2 bases at J, leaving 5 bases unmatched. The CDR3 contains 14 residues. DNA of the CDR3: TGCAGCGTTGACCCTAGCGGCCTCACAGATACGCAGTATTTT. Protein sequence: CSVDPSGLTDTQYF.

The chain joins TRBV9 to TRBJ1-6, with TRBD1 as a possible D gene (6 bases). The CDR3 length is 15 residues. Between the trimmed V and J ends, which lost 0 bases and 6 bases, there was a span of 10 bases. Germline loops: CDR1 SGDLS, CDR2 YYNGEE. CDR3 in amino acids: CASSVGGGVNSPLHF. CDR3 sequence (DNA): TGTGCCAGCAGCGTAGGAGGGGGGGTTAATTCACCCCTCCACTTT.

DNA of the CDR3: TGTGCCAGCAGTGGAGGGGCGGACCGGGCCTCCTACGAGCAGTACTTC. Translation: CASSGGADRASYEQYF. The rearrangement uses TRBV2 and TRBJ2-7; D might be TRBD1 or TRBD2, each matching 5 bases. V was pared by 4 bases and J by 0 bases, with 16 bases between. This CDR3 has 16 amino acids. CDR1 and CDR2 (germline): SNHLY, FYNNEI.

V gene TRBV19 combines with J gene TRBJ1-1, with D tentatively TRBD1 (6 bases). The CDR3 sequence is 16 residues long. The V end lost 4 bases, the J end lost 4 bases, and 19 bases lay between the germline ends. Per the germline V gene, CDR1 is LNHDA and CDR2 is SQIVND (reference sequence). The CDR3 DNA is TGTGCCAGTAGTACTTTGGAGGGGACATCGGGCACTGAAGCTTTCTTT. It specifies CASSTLEGTSGTEAFF.

The J gene is TRBJ2-1, the V gene TRBV20-1; D is unclear. CDR1 is DFQATT, CDR2 SNEGSKA, per germline (reference sequence). CDR3 length: 14 residues. The ends were cut back, 6 bases at V and 0 bases at J, with 12 bases in the middle. The CDR3 DNA reads as TGCAGTGCAAGTTTGAGGAGCTCCTACAATGAGCAGTTCTTC. It translates to CSASLRSSYNEQFF.

The chain uses TRBV18 and TRBJ2-7, with D unclear. This CDR3 contains 14 residues. Trimming took off 0 bases at V and 5 bases at J, with 11 bases between the two ends. CDR1 KGHSH and CDR2 LQKENI come from the germline V gene. DNA of the CDR3: TGTGCCAGCTCACCACCGACGAATCGTCACGAGCAGTACGTC. This encodes CASSPPTNRHEQYV.

The rearrangement links TRBV5-1 to TRBJ2-7, with 13 bases that match TRBD2. Germline V gene lookup returns CDR1 SGHRS and CDR2 YFSETQ. V lost 4 bases to trimming and J lost 2 bases; unmatched junction nucleotides: 3. The CDR3 spans 15 residues. The CDR3 region is CASSEGLAGAYEQYV. CDR3 nucleotides: TGCGCCAGCAGCGAAGGACTAGCGGGAGCCTACGAGCAGTACGTC.

The chain employs TRBV7-6 and TRBJ2-7; D uncertain. Germline loops: CDR1 SGHVS, CDR2 FNYEAQ. Trimming cost V 5 bases and J 2 bases, with 16 bases left between them. This CDR3 spans 15 amino acids. This CDR3 is CASSPGVRYTYEQYF. CDR3 coding DNA: TGTGCCAGCAGCCCCGGAGTCAGGTACACCTACGAGCAGTACTTC.

The chain employs TRBV11-2 and TRBJ2-1; D tentatively fits TRBD1 or TRBD2 (6 bases each). CDR1 and CDR2 (germline): SGHAT, FQNNGV. V gave up 5 bases and J gave up 4 bases, with 21 bases separating them. The CDR3 is 17 residues long. The CDR3 region is CASSPTSGEAEYNEQFF. The CDR3 DNA sequence: TGTGCCAGCAGCCCTACTTCAGGGGAGGCGGAATACAATGAGCAGTTCTTC. The full variable domain, with the rest looked up from reference TRBV11-2 and TRBJ2-1, is EAGVAQSPRYKIIEKRQSVAFWCNPISGHATLYWYQQILGQGPKLLIQFQNNGVVDDSQLPKDRFSAERLKGVDSTLKIQPAKLEDSAVYLCASSPTSGEAEYNEQFFGPGTRLTVL.

V is TRBV5-4 and J is TRBJ2-3; 10 nucleotides agree with TRBD2. The CDR3 sequence is 15 residues long. The J segment lost 4 bases and the V segment lost 3 bases, leaving 5 bases of the junction unmatched. CDR1 and CDR2 (germline): SGHNT, YYREEE (reference sequence). CDR3 in amino acids: CASSSSGSYADTQYF. Here the CDR3 DNA reads TGTGCCAGCAGCTCTAGCGGGAGCTACGCAGATACGCAGTATTTT. Combining the CDR3 with reference TRBV5-4 and TRBJ2-3 gives the whole variable domain ETGVTQSPTHLIKTRGQQVTLRCSSQSGHNTVSWYQQALGQGPQFIFQYYREEENGRGNFPPRFSGLQFPNYSSELNVNALELDDSALYLCASSSSGSYADTQYFGPGTRLTVL.

This clone was detected once. The chain couples TRBV7-9 to TRBJ2-1; D unclear. V was trimmed by 4 bases and J by 7 bases, leaving 8 bases between them. Germline CDR1 reads SEHNR; CDR2 reads FQNEAQ (reference sequence). CDR3 size: 12 residues. The CDR3 bases are TGTGCCAGCAGCTCTCCCAAAAATGAGCAGTTCTTC. Translating it yields CASSSPKNEQFF.

The chain employs TRBV3-1 (or the pseudogene TRBV3-2) and TRBJ2-3; no definite D call. Trimming removed 1 base from V and 5 bases from J, with 7 bases in between. Germline assignment: CDR1 LGHDT and CDR2 YNNKEL (reference sequence). The CDR3 covers 13 residues. CDR3 residues: CASSQGTGDTQYF. CDR3 in DNA: TGTGCCAGCAGCCAAGGAACGGGAGATACGCAGTATTTT.

V usage is TRBV5-1 and J usage is TRBJ1-1; no clear D gene. In germline, CDR1 is SGHRS, CDR2 YFSETQ. The CDR3 loop spans 14 amino acids. The V and J ends lost 4 bases and 2 bases respectively, with 12 bases between them. Here the CDR3 DNA reads TGCGCCAGCAGCCCGGACGGGATAAACACTGAAGCTTTCTTT. It encodes CASSPDGINTEAFF.

The V call is TRBV28, the J call TRBJ2-7, with D uncertain. Germline V gives CDR1 MDHEN, CDR2 SYDVKM. The V gene lost 9 bases and the J gene lost 2 bases, with 11 bases spanning the gap. The CDR3 length is 12 residues. The CDR3 coding sequence is TGTGCCAGTTGCCGGACCGCCTACGAGCAGTACTTC. This codes for CASCRTAYEQYF.

The CDR3 loop is CASSFSPGGDTQYF. CDR3 coding DNA: TGTGCCAGCAGCTTTAGCCCAGGAGGAGATACGCAGTATTTT. V is TRBV11-2 and J is TRBJ2-3; D perhaps matches TRBD2 (5 bases). The germline V gene has CDR1 SGHAT and CDR2 FQNNGV. Deletions cut 3 bases from V and 5 bases from J, with 12 bases between. The length of the CDR3 is 14 residues.

The chain is built from TRBV18 and TRBJ1-3; no firm D call. This CDR3 spans 14 amino acids. Trimming took 3 bases from V and 4 from J, leaving 10 bases between them. Germline V CDR1 and CDR2: KGHSH, LQKENI. CDR3 sequence reads: CASSPSGEGNTIYF. In nucleotides, the CDR3 is TGTGCCAGCTCACCCTCCGGGGAAGGAAACACCATATATTTT.

The chain links TRBV5-1 to TRBJ2-4; D could derive from TRBD1 or TRBD2 (5 bases each). The CDR3 spans 14 residues. Trimming removed 0 bases from V and 6 bases from J, with 10 bases in between. CDR1 SGHRS and CDR2 YFSETQ come from the germline V gene. In nucleotides, the CDR3 is TGCGCCAGCAGCTTGGGAGGGGCGAGAAACATTCAGTACTTC. It translates to CASSLGGARNIQYF.

This rearrangement joins TRBV2 to TRBJ1-4; D is perhaps TRBD1 (5 bases). CDR1 and CDR2 from the germline V gene are SNHLY and FYNNEI. V dropped 1 base and J dropped 13 bases, with 16 bases sitting between them. This CDR3 contains 14 residues. Written as DNA, the CDR3 is TGTGCCAGCAGTGAAGGGCAACGGGGGGTCGGACTGTTTTTT. Protein product: CASSEGQRGVGLFF. The variable domain in full, completed from reference TRBV2 and TRBJ1-4, reads EPEVTQTPSHQVTQMGQEVILRCVPISNHLYFYWYRQILGQKVEFLVSFYNNEISEKSEIFDDQFSVERPDGSNFTLKIRSTKLEDSAMYFCASSEGQRGVGLFFGSGTQLSVL.

The count of this clone is one. V gene TRBV5-6 combines with J gene TRBJ2-7; 10 bases agree with TRBD1. Germline values: CDR1 SGHDT, CDR2 YYEEEE. The CDR3 covers 14 residues. V shed 1 base, J shed 7 bases, and the junction held 5 bases outside the gene matches. The CDR3 DNA follows: TGTGCCAGCAGCTTGAGACAGGGGGCGAGGGAGCAGTACGTC. Protein sequence: CASSLRQGAREQYV.

This clone was observed a few times. This chain joins TRBV5-1 and TRBJ2-5; D is unresolved. CDR3 size: 12 residues. The germline V gene has CDR1 SGHRS and CDR2 YFSETQ. Trimming stripped 4 bases from V and 2 bases from J, with 6 bases between. The CDR3 nucleotides are TGCGCCAGCAGCCATCCACAAGAGACCCAGTACTTC. Residues: CASSHPQETQYF.